This is a list of T cell receptor beta chains from one sample in a study of blood T cell repertoires in COVID-19. TCRdb's table, derived via immunoSEQ multiplex PCR, lists solely in-frame clones and lacks some. The table includes 250,000 or so clones, 70% to 90% detected once. Input material: peripheral blood. The receptors were sampled from a woman younger than 45 with acute or convalescent COVID-19. Both conserved end residues are part of each CDR3. Each record gives: clone size, J gene, V gene, D gene, CDR3 DNA, CDR3 protein. The D gene is left open where the match is weak. The size field is filled for only some rows; it gives once, few, many or a size class.

NA	TRBJ1-5	TRBV30	TRBD1	TGTGCCTGGAGTGCCGGACAGGAACGCAATCAGCCCCAGCATTTT	CAWSAGQERNQPQHF
NA	TRBJ1-1	TRBV9	NA	TGTGCCAGCAGCGTTCGTGGACAGCGCTCATCGGAGGCTTTCTTT	CASSVRGQRSSEAFF
few	TRBJ2-7	TRBV4-3	NA	TGCGCCAGCAGCCTGGGGGGTAGCTCCTACGAGCAGTACTTC	CASSLGGSSYEQYF
NA	TRBJ1-1	TRBV12-5	NA	TGTGCTAGTGGTTTGGCCAGGGTAACTGAAGCTTTCTTT	CASGLARVTEAFF
NA	TRBJ2-2	TRBV27	TRBD2	TGTGCCAGCAGTTTCGGCGGGAGAACCGGGGAGCTGTTTTTT	CASSFGGRTGELFF
NA	TRBJ2-3	TRBV18	TRBD2	TGTGCCAGCTCACCAGCTAGCGGGAGGGCCTACGTCCCAGATACGCAGTATTTT	CASSPASGRAYVPDTQYF
NA	TRBJ1-4	TRBV10-3	TRBD1	TGTGCCATCGGGGACAGGAGGTTTGCAACTAATGAAAAACTGTTTTTT	CAIGDRRFATNEKLFF
NA	TRBJ2-4	TRBV6-5	NA	TGTGCCAGCGGAGAAAACATTCAGTACTTC	CASGENIQYF
NA	TRBJ2-3	TRBV11-2	TRBD1	TGTGCCAGCAGTCTGAGGCCCCCTCAGGGGGCGGTTTTCGCAGATACGCAGTATTTT	CASSLRPPQGAVFADTQYF
NA	TRBJ2-7	TRBV4-3	TRBD1	TGCGCCAGCAGCCTTTCCGGGACAGGGGTCTACGAGCAGTACTTC	CASSLSGTGVYEQYF
NA	TRBJ2-3	TRBV11-3	TRBD2	TGTGCCAGCAGCTCGGGACTAGCGGGAACAGATACGCAGTATTTT	CASSSGLAGTDTQYF
NA	TRBJ1-6	TRBV6-6	TRBD1	TGTGCCAGCAGCCTACAGGGGTCCTATAATTCACCCCTCCACTTT	CASSLQGSYNSPLHF
NA	TRBJ2-1	TRBV7-8	TRBD2	TGTGCCAGCAGCCAACCCCTTACTAGCGGAAGAAGGGATGAGCAGTTCTTC	CASSQPLTSGRRDEQFF
NA	TRBJ2-7	TRBV27	TRBD2	TGTGCCAGCACCCCGGGACTAGGGTTCCACGAGCAGTACTTC	CASTPGLGFHEQYF
NA	TRBJ2-7	TRBV9	TRBD2	TGTGCCAGCAGCGTAGAAGCGGGAGTCTACGAGCAGTACTTC	CASSVEAGVYEQYF
NA	TRBJ2-1	TRBV19	TRBD1	TGTGCCAGTAGCCGGCAGGGGGCCCTTTATGAGCAGTTCTTC	CASSRQGALYEQFF
NA	TRBJ2-2	TRBV18	NA	TGTGCCAGCTCACTCGCAGGGAAGAACACCGGGGAGCTGTTTTTT	CASSLAGKNTGELFF
NA	TRBJ2-1	TRBV7-2	NA	TGTGCCAGCAGGTTATCCTATCATGAGCAGTTCTTC	CASRLSYHEQFF
NA	TRBJ1-1	TRBV7-2	TRBD1	TGTGCCAGCAGCTTAGGCGCTAGGGGACAGGGCGACACTGAAGCTTTCTTT	CASSLGARGQGDTEAFF
NA	TRBJ2-3	TRBV28	TRBD1	TGTGCCAGCAGTCAGGGGGCCCACACAGATACGCAGTATTTT	CASSQGAHTDTQYF
NA	TRBJ2-5	TRBV19	NA	TGTGCCAGTAGTTGGTACGGACAGTCTAAAGGAGAGACCCAGTACTTC	CASSWYGQSKGETQYF
NA	TRBJ2-7	TRBV7-2	TRBD2	TGTGCCAGCAGCTTAATTGGGACTAGCGGGTATCCCTACGAGCAGTACTTC	CASSLIGTSGYPYEQYF
NA	TRBJ2-3	TRBV4-1	NA	TGCGCCAGCAGCCAAGACAGGGGTACGCAGTATTTT	CASSQDRGTQYF
NA	TRBJ2-5	TRBV5-1	NA	TGCGCCAGCAGCTTGGTCGGCGGGACTGGTTTAGGTCACAGTCAGACCCAGTACTTC	CASSLVGGTGLGHSQTQYF